Sequencing of this T cell receptor (beta chain) was carried out in a study of T cell changes during pregnancy in multiple sclerosis. Germline CDR1 is SGHTA and CDR2 is FQGNSA. J gave up 8 bases and V 5 bases, and 7 bases lay outside the gene matches. This CDR3 has 14 residues. The protocol was immunoSEQ multiplex PCR, while the TCRdb copy is restricted to in-frame clones and leaves out a portion. Counted here are fewer than 90,000 clones, around 93% occurring once; the ten biggest clones make up around 1.4%. This material consisted of peripheral blood, taken in the third trimester of pregnancy. This receptor was identified in a female donor in good health, enrolled as a control in a pregnancy study. The chain employs TRBV7-2 and TRBJ1-4; 8 bases are a match to TRBD1. The CDR3: CASSLGQGEEKLFF. The DNA for the CDR3 is TGTGCCAGCAGCCTCGGACAGGGAGAGGAAAAACTGTTTTTT. The full variable domain, completed using reference TRBV7-2 and TRBJ1-4, is GAGVSQSPSNKVTEKGKDVELRCDPISGHTALYWYRQSLGQGLEFLIYFQGNSAPDKSGLPSDRFSAERTGGSVSTLTIQRTQQEDSAVYLCASSLGQGEEKLFFGSGTQLSVL.